The 13 T cell receptor beta chains presented below share a single source sample, sequenced in a study of PD-1 blockade in classical Hodgkin lymphoma. The assay was immunoSEQ multiplex PCR, and TCRdb's table has in-frame clones only and misses some. This repertoire shows approximately 60,000 clones, about nine tenths found once; its top ten account for approximately 9.8%. All trial patients relapsed after autologous stem cell transplantation. Sequenced material: peripheral blood mononuclear cells (PBMCs), taken at baseline. All receptors derive from a human donor with classical Hodgkin lymphoma.

V and J are TRBV6-5 and TRBJ2-7; 7 bases align to TRBD2. The J segment lost 3 bases and the V segment lost 5 bases, leaving 7 bases of the junction unmatched. The V gene's germline CDR1 is MNHEY and CDR2 SVGAGI. The CDR3 is 14 residues long. CDR3 sequence (DNA): TGTGCCAGCAGTCGGAGCGGGGAGGTCTACGAGCAGTACTTC. As protein: CASSRSGEVYEQYF.

The rearrangement uses TRBV19 and TRBJ1-1; tentatively, D is TRBD1 (5 bases). Trimming shortened V by 5 bases and J by 6 bases, and 16 bases separated the two germline ends. This CDR3 is 14 amino acids long. Germline CDR1 and CDR2: LNHDA and SQIVND (reference sequence). In DNA form, the CDR3 reads TGTGCCAGTAGTTCCCCACCCCGACAGCCTGAAGCTTTCTTT. Its protein is CASSSPPRQPEAFF.

The chain is built from TRBV4-1 and TRBJ2-7; TRBD2 is a possible D gene (6 bases). Germline loops: CDR1 MGHRA, CDR2 YSYEKL. This CDR3 has 14 residues. Trimming pared 4 bases from V and 2 bases from J, leaving 12 bases between. DNA for the CDR3: TGCGCCAGCAGCCGTGCGGGGAGTGCCTACGAGCAGTACTTC. It yields the protein CASSRAGSAYEQYF.

The rearrangement uses TRBV28 and TRBJ2-3; D remains ambiguous. Germline V gene data show CDR1 as MDHEN and CDR2 as SYDVKM. Trimming stripped 2 bases from V and 2 bases from J, with 17 bases between. There are 17 residues in the CDR3. The CDR3 sequence: CASSLMVVGQDTDTQYF. The CDR3 DNA reads TGTGCCAGCAGTTTAATGGTCGTGGGCCAAGACACAGATACGCAGTATTTT. The entire variable domain, with the rest obtained from reference TRBV28 and TRBJ2-3, is as follows: DVKVTQSSRYLVKRTGEKVFLECVQDMDHENMFWYRQDPGLGLRLIYFSYDVKMKEKGDIPEGYSVSREKKERFSLILESASTNQTSMYLCASSLMVVGQDTDTQYFGPGTRLTVL.

The rearrangement joins TRBV28 to TRBJ1-2; no firm D call. Trimming removed 5 bases from V and 5 bases from J, with 6 bases in between. Per germline, CDR1 MDHEN and CDR2 SYDVKM. This CDR3 comprises 11 residues. The CDR3 loop reads CASSRSYGYTF. CDR3 nucleotide sequence: TGTGCCAGCAGTCGATCTTATGGCTACACCTTC.

The gene calls are TRBV7-9 and TRBJ2-2; 7 bases match TRBD2. The CDR3 loop spans 14 amino acids. V trimming: 5 bases; J trimming: 9 bases; junction bases outside the gene matches: 9. From germline, CDR1 is SEHNR and CDR2 FQNEAQ (reference sequence). Here the CDR3 DNA reads TGTGCCAGCAGCCCCCTGACTAGCTTCCGGGAGCTGTTTTTT. Residues: CASSPLTSFRELFF.

The chain employs TRBV6-1 and TRBJ1-1; D gene uncertain. The CDR3 runs to 13 residues. The germline CDR1 and CDR2 sequences are MNHNS and SASEGT. The V gene lost 1 base and the J gene lost 5 bases, with 8 bases spanning the gap. CDR3: CASSEVPRTEAFF. The CDR3, as DNA: TGTGCCAGCAGTGAAGTTCCGAGAACTGAAGCTTTCTTT.

This rearrangement joins TRBV9 to TRBJ2-7, with 7 bases aligning to TRBD2. The J segment lost 0 bases and the V segment lost 0 bases, leaving 3 bases of the junction unmatched. Germline V gene data show CDR1 as SGDLS and CDR2 as YYNGEE. CDR3 size: 15 residues. The CDR3 region has the DNA TGTGCCAGCAGCGTAGAAGCGGGACCCTCCTACGAGCAGTACTTC. It yields the protein CASSVEAGPSYEQYF.

The chain employs TRBV7-9 and TRBJ2-1, with 7 nucleotides matching TRBD2. Germline loops: CDR1 SEHNR, CDR2 FQNEAQ (reference sequence). J was trimmed by 0 bases and V by 5 bases; bases with no gene match: 4. The CDR3 has 15 amino acids. The CDR3 here is CASSNRGSSYNEQFF. The CDR3 DNA reads as TGTGCCAGCAGCAACCGCGGGAGCTCCTACAATGAGCAGTTCTTC. Full variable domain (outside the CDR3, taken from reference TRBV7-9 and TRBJ2-1): DTGVSQNPRHKITKRGQNVTFRCDPISEHNRLYWYRQTLGQGPEFLTYFQNEAQLEKSRLLSDRFSAERPKGSFSTLEIQRTEQGDSAMYLCASSNRGSSYNEQFFGPGTRLTVL.

This clone was counted only a few times. The genes are TRBV18 and TRBJ1-2, with D unresolved. Trimming stripped 1 base from V and 8 bases from J, with 8 bases between. This CDR3 spans 12 amino acids. Germline V gene sequence: CDR1 KGHSH, CDR2 LQKENI. The CDR3 DNA reads TGTGCCAGCTCACCACGCGCGCAGGGCTACACCTTC. Protein: CASSPRAQGYTF.

The gene calls are TRBV13 and TRBJ2-7, with a tentative D call TRBD2 (6 bases). V dropped 3 bases and J dropped 3 bases, with 6 bases sitting between them. The V gene's germline CDR1 is PRHDT and CDR2 FYEKMQ (reference sequence). The CDR3 has 12 amino acids. The DNA for the CDR3 is TGTGCCAGCAGCTTGGGACTCTACGAGCAGTACTTC. Protein: CASSLGLYEQYF.

This chain links TRBV19 with TRBJ2-5; D uncertain. Trimming stripped 3 bases from V and 5 bases from J, with 10 bases between. This CDR3 has 13 amino acids. The germline V gene encodes CDR1 LNHDA and CDR2 SQIVND (reference sequence). For the CDR3, the DNA is TGTGCCAGTAGTATTAAGGGTCCCGAGACCCAGTACTTC. Translating it yields CASSIKGPETQYF.

The chain is built from TRBV5-1 and TRBJ2-7; D is unresolved. The germline V gene has CDR1 SGHRS and CDR2 YFSETQ. The length of the CDR3 is 14 residues. The V end was cut by 0 bases, the J end by 1 base, with 8 bases between. The CDR3 bases are TGCGCCAGCAGCTTGGTGCACGTGTCCTACGAGCAGTACTTC. This codes for CASSLVHVSYEQYF.